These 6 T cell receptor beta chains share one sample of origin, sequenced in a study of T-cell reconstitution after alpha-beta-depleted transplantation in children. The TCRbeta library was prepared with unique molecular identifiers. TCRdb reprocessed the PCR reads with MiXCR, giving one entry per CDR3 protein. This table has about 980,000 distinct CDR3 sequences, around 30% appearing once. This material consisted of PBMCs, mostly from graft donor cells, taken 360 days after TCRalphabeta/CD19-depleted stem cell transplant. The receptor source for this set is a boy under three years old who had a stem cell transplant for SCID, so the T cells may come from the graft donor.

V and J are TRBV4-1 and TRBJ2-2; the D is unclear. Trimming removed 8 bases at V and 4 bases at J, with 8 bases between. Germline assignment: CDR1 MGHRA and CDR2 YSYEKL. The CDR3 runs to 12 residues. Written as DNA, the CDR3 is TGCGCCAGCGCCCGGATCACCGGGGAGCTGTTTTTT. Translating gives CASARITGELFF.

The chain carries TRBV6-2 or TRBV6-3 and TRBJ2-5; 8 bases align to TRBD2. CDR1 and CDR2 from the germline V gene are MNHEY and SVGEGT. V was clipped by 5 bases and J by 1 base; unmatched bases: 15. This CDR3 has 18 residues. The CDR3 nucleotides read TGTGCCAGCAGTAACCCGCCCGGGACTAGGTGGCCCCAAGAGACCCAGTACTTC. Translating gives CASSNPPGTRWPQETQYF.

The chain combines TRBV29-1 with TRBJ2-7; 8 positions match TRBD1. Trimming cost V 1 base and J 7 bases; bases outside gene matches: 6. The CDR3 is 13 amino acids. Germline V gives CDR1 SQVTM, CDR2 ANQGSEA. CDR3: CSVEGRGPWEQYF. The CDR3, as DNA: TGCAGCGTTGAAGGCAGGGGGCCGTGGGAGCAGTACTTC.

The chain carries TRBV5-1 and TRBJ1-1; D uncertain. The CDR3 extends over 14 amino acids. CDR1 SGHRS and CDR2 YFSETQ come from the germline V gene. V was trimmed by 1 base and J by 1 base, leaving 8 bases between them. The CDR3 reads CASSLQIQNTEAFF. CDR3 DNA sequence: TGCGCCAGCAGCTTGCAGATTCAGAACACTGAAGCTTTCTTT.

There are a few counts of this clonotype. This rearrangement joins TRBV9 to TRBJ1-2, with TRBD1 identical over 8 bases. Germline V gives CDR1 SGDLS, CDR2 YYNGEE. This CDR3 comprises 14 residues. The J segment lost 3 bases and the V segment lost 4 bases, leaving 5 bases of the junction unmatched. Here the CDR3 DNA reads TGTGCCAGCAGCACCTCGACAGGGGACTATGGCTACACCTTC. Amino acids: CASSTSTGDYGYTF.

CDR3 sequence: CASSAPGQGVYNEQFF. The CDR3 DNA sequence: TGTGCCAGCAGTGCCCCGGGACAGGGGGTTTACAATGAGCAGTTCTTC. V gene TRBV25-1 combines with J gene TRBJ2-1, with 11 nucleotides matching TRBD1. This CDR3 region has 16 residues. J lost 4 bases, V lost 4 bases, and 6 bases had no gene match. CDR1 is MGHDK and CDR2 is SYGVNS in the germline V gene.